This T cell receptor (beta chain) stems from a study of vaccination effects on CD4 cells after COVID-19. As concerns this clone: Its antigen is not identified.

V was cut by 1 base and J by 4 bases, with 11 bases left in between. Germline V gene sequence: CDR1 SGHNT, CDR2 YENEEA. CDR3 length: 14 residues. The method was immunoSEQ multiplex PCR; TCRdb's version includes in-frame clones alone and lacks a portion of them. The repertoire holds tens of thousands of clones, with 76% as singletons. Antigen-specific CD4+ T cells were expanded (with viral peptide pools) by the ViraFEST assay ahead of sequencing. Culture lasted about 11 days before CD4+ T cell isolation. The person had a PCR-confirmed SARS-CoV-2 infection during March to December 2020. This chain links TRBV11-3 with TRBJ2-7; D uncertain. This specimen consisted of CD4+ T cells from PBMCs cultured with HIV peptides, obtained before COVID-19 vaccination. Subset noted: HIV-1 Nef peptide pool negative control/reference culture. The sequence derives from a human donor who had a prior SARS-CoV-2 infection. The CDR3 nucleotides read TGTGCCAGCAGCTTAGGGGGAAAGAGGTACGAGCAGTACTTC. Protein product: CASSLGGKRYEQYF.